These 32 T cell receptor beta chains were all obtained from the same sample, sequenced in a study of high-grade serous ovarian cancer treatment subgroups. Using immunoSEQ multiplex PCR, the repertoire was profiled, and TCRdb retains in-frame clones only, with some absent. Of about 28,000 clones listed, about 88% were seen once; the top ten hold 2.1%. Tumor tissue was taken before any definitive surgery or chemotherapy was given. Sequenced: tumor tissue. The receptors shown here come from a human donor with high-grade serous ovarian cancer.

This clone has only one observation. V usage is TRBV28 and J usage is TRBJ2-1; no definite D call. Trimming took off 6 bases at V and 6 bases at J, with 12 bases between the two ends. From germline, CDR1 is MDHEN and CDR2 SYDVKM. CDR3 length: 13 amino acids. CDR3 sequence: CASSIVNVNEQFF. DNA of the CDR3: TGTGCCAGCAGCATAGTTAACGTCAATGAGCAGTTCTTC.

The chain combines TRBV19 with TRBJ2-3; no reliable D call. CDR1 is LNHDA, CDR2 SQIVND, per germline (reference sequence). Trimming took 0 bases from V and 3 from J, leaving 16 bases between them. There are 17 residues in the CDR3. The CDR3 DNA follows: TGTGCCAGTAGTATAGATCGACCTGGTCGAGCGACAGATACGCAGTATTTT. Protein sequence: CASSIDRPGRATDTQYF.

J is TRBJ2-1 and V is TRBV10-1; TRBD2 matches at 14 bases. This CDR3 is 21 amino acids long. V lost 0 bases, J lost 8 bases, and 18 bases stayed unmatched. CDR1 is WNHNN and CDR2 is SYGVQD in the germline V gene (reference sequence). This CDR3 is CASSESSGGAGTSGSFDEQFF. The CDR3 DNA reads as TGCGCCAGCAGTGAGTCTTCGGGGGGCGCGGGGACTAGCGGGAGTTTCGATGAGCAGTTCTTC.

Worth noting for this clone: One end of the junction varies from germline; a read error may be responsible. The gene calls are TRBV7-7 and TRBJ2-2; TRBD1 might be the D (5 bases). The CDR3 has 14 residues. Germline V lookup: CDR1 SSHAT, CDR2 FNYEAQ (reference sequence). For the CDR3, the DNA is TGTGCTAGCAGCCCTGGACAGAACACCGGGGAGCTGTTTTTT. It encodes CASSPGQNTGELFF.

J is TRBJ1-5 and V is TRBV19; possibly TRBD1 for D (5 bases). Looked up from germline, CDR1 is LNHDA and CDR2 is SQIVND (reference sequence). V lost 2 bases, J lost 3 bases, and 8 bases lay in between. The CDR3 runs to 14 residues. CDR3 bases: TGTGCCAGTAGTATATGGGGCAACAATCAGCCCCAGCATTTT. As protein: CASSIWGNNQPQHF.

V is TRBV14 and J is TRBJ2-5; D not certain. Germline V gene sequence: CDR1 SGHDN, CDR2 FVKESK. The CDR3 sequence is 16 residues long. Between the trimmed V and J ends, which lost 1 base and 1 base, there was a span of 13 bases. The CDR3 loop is CASSQVFSGPQETQYF. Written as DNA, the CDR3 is TGTGCCAGCAGCCAAGTGTTCTCAGGTCCCCAAGAGACCCAGTACTTC. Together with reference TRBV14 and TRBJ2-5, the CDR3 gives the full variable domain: EAGVTQFPSHSVIEKGQTVTLRCDPISGHDNLYWYRRVMGKEIKFLLHFVKESKQDESGMPNNRFLAERTGGTYSTLKVQPAELEDSGVYFCASSQVFSGPQETQYFGPGTRLLVL.

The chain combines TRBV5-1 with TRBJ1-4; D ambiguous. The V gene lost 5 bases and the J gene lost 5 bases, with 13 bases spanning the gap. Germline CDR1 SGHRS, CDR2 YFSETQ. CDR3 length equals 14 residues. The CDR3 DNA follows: TGCGCCAGCAGTAAGAGCCGCAGAAATGAAAAACTGTTTTTT. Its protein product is CASSKSRRNEKLFF.

CDR3 in amino acids: CASSVPIGGSDETQYF. DNA for the CDR3: TGTGCCAGCAGTGTTCCGATTGGAGGAAGCGACGAGACCCAGTACTTC. The V gene is TRBV2, the J gene TRBJ2-5; possibly TRBD2 for D (5 bases). Germline V gene data show CDR1 as SNHLY and CDR2 as FYNNEI. The CDR3 has 16 residues. Trimming stripped 4 bases from V and 5 bases from J, with 20 bases between.

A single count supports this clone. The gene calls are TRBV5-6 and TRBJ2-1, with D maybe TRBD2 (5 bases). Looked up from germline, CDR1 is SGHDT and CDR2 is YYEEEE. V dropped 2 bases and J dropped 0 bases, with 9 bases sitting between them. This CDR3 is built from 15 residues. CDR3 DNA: TGTGCCAGCAGCTTTACTAGGAACTCCTACAATGAGCAGTTCTTC. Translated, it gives CASSFTRNSYNEQFF. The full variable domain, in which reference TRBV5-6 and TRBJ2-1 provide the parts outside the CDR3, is DAGVTQSPTHLIKTRGQQVTLRCSPKSGHDTVSWYQQALGQGPQFIFQYYEEEERQRGNFPDRFSGHQFPNYSSELNVNALLLGDSALYLCASSFTRNSYNEQFFGPGTRLTVL.

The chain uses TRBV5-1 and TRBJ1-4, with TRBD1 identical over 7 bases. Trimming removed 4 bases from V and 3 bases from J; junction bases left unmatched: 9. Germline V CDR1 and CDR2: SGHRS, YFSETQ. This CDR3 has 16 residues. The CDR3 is CASSDNAGTANEKLFF. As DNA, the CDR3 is TGCGCCAGCAGCGATAATGCCGGGACAGCTAATGAAAAACTGTTTTTT.

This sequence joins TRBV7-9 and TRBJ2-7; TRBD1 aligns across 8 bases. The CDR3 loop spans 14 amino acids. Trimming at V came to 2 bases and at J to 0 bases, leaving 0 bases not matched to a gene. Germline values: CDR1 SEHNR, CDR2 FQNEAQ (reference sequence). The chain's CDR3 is CASSLQGASYEQYF. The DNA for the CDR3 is TGTGCCAGCAGCTTACAGGGGGCCTCCTACGAGCAGTACTTC. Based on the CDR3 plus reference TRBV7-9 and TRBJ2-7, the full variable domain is DTGVSQNPRHKITKRGQNVTFRCDPISEHNRLYWYRQTLGQGPEFLTYFQNEAQLEKSRLLSDRFSAERPKGSFSTLEIQRTEQGDSAMYLCASSLQGASYEQYFGPGTRLTVT.

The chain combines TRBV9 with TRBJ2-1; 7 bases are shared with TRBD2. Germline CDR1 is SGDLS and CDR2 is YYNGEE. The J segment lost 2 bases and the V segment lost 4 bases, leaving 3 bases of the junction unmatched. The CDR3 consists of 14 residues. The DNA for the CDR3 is TGTGCCAGCAGCCCAGGACTAGCCTACAATGAGCAGTTCTTC. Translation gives CASSPGLAYNEQFF.

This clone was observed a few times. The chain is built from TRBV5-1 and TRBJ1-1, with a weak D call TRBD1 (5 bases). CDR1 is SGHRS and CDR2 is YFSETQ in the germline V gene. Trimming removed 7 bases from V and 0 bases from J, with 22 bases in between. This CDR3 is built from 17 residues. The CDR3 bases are TGCGCCAGCGGGGGGGTTTGGCACTCCGATATGAACACTGAAGCTTTCTTT. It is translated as CASGGVWHSDMNTEAFF.

CDR3 residues: CASIGAEDTQYF. The CDR3 nucleotides read TGCGCCAGCATCGGGGCTGAAGATACGCAGTATTTT. The V gene is TRBV5-1, the J gene TRBJ2-3, with D perhaps TRBD1 or TRBD2 (5 bases each). Trimming removed 6 bases at V and 5 bases at J, with 10 bases between. Germline V gene lookup returns CDR1 SGHRS and CDR2 YFSETQ. The CDR3 sequence is 12 residues long.

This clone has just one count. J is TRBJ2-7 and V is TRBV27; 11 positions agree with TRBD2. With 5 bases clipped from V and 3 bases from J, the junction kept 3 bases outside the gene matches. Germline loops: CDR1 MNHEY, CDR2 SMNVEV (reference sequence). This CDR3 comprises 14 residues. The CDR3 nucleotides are TGTGCCAGCAGTAGGCTAGCGGGAGGCTACGAGCAGTACTTC. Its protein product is CASSRLAGGYEQYF.

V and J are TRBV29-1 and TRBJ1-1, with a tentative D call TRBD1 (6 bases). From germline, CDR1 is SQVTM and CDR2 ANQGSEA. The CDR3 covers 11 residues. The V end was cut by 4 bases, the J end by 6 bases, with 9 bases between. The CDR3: CSVVGGAEAFF. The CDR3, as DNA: TGCAGCGTTGTTGGGGGCGCTGAAGCTTTCTTT.

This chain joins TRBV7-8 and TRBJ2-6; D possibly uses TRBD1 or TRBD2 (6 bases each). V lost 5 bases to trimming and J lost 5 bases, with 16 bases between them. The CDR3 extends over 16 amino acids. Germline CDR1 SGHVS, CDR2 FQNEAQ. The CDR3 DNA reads TGTGCCAGCAGCCACCCTAAAGGGGGGAGGGCCAACGTCCTGACTTTC. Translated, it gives CASSHPKGGRANVLTF.

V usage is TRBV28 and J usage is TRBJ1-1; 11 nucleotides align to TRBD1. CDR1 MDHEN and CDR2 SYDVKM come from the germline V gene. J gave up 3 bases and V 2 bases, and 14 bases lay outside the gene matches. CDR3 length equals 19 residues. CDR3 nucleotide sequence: TGTGCCAGCAGTTTAAACCTCCGGACAGGGGGCATCGAGGACACTGAAGCTTTCTTT. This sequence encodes CASSLNLRTGGIEDTEAFF.

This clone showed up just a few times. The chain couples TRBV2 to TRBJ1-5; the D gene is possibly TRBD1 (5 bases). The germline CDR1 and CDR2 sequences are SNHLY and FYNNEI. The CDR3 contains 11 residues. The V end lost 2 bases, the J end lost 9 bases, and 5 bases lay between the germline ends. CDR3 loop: CASSETGPQHF. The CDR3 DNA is TGTGCCAGCAGTGAAACAGGGCCCCAGCATTTT.

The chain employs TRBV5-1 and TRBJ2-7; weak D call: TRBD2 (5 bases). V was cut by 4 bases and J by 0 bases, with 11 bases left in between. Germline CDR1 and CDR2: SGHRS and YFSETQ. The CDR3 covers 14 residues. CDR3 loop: CASSPSRASYEQYF. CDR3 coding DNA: TGCGCCAGCAGCCCCTCGCGGGCCTCCTACGAGCAGTACTTC.

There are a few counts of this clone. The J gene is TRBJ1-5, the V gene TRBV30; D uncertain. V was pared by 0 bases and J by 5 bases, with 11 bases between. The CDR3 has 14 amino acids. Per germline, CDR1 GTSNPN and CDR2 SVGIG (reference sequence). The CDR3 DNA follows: TGTGCCTGGAGTGTACAACTGGGAGATCAGCCCCAGCATTTT. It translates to CAWSVQLGDQPQHF.

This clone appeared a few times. CDR3 nucleotide sequence: TGTGCCAGCAGCTTAGCAGGGTCGGGTGGCTACACCTTC. It translates to CASSLAGSGGYTF. The chain links TRBV7-2 to TRBJ1-2; D is unresolved. Looked up from germline, CDR1 is SGHTA and CDR2 is FQGNSA. V shed 0 bases and J shed 7 bases, with 9 bases lying between them. The CDR3 is 13 residues long.

The CDR3 loop is CASSESGFSYEQYF. The CDR3 DNA reads TGTGCCAGCAGTGAGTCTGGTTTCTCCTACGAGCAGTACTTC. The rearrangement joins TRBV6-1 to TRBJ2-7; no reliable D call. Germline CDR1 is MNHNS and CDR2 is SASEGT. Trimming removed 3 bases from V and 0 bases from J, with 9 bases in between. This CDR3 contains 14 residues.

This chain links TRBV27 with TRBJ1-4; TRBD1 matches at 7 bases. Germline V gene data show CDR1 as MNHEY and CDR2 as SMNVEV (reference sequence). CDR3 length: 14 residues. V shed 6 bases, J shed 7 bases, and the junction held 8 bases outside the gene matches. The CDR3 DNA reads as TGTGCCAGCAGACGACAGGGAATGGGTGAAAAACTGTTTTTT. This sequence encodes CASRRQGMGEKLFF.

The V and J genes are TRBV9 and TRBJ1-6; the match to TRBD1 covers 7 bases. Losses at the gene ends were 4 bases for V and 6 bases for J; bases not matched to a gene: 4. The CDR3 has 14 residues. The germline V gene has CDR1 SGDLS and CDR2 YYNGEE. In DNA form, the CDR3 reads TGTGCCAGCAGCTCGGGACAGTCTAATTCACCCCTCCACTTT. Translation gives CASSSGQSNSPLHF.

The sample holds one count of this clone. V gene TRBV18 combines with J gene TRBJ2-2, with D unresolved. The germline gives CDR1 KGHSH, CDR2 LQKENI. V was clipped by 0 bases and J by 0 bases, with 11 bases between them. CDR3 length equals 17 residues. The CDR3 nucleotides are TGTGCCAGCTCACCACCCGGTGGCAACGCGAACACCGGGGAGCTGTTTTTT. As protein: CASSPPGGNANTGELFF.

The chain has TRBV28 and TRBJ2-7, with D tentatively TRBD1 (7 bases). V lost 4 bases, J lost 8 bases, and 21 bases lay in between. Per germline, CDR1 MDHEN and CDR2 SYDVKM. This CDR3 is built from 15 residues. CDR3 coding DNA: TGTGCCAGCAGTTCAGGAGGGACAGACTCAGGAAAGCAGTACTTC. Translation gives CASSSGGTDSGKQYF.

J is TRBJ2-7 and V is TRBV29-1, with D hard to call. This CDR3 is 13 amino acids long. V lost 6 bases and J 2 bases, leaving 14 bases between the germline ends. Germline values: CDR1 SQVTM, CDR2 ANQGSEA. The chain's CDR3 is CSVELRSTYEQYF. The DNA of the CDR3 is TGCAGCGTGGAACTGAGGTCGACCTACGAGCAGTACTTC.

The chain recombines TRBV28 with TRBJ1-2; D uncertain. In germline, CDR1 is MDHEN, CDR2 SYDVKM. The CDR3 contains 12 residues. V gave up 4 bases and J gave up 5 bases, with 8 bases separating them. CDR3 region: CASSSGVYGYTF. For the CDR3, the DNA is TGTGCCAGCAGTTCCGGAGTTTATGGCTACACCTTC.

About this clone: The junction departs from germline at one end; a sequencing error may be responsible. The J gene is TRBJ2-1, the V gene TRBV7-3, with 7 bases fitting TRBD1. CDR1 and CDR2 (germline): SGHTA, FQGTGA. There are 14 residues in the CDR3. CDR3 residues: CASSFNGLQGPWLF. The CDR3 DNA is TGTGCCAGCAGCTTCAACGGATTACAGGGGCCTTGGCTCTTC.

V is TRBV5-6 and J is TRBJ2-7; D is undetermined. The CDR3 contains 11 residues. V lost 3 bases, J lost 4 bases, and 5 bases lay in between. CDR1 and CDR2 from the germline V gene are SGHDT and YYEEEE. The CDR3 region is CASSYSYEQYF. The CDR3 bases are TGTGCCAGCAGCTATTCGTACGAGCAGTACTTC.

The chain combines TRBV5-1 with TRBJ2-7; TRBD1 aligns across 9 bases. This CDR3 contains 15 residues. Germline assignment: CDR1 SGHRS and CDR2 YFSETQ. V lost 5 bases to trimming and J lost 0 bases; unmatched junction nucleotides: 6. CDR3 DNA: TGCGCCAGCAGTCTCGGGACAGGGTACTCCTACGAGCAGTACTTC. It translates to CASSLGTGYSYEQYF. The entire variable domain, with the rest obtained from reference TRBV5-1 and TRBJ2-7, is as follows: KAGVTQTPRYLIKTRGQQVTLSCSPISGHRSVSWYQQTPGQGLQFLFEYFSETQRNKGNFPGRFSGRQFSNSRSEMNVSTLELGDSALYLCASSLGTGYSYEQYFGPGTRLTVT.